A selection of T cell receptor beta chains follows, all from one sample in a study of blood T cell repertoires in COVID-19. Assay used: immunoSEQ multiplex PCR; TCRdb lists only in-frame clones, some missing. The sample includes approximately 240,000 clones, 85% of them seen just once. The sample was peripheral blood. The source of these receptors is a woman in her sixties or seventies with active or convalescent COVID-19. Each CDR3 is given with its conserved first and last residue. Fields, in order: J gene, clone size, V gene, D gene, CDR3 protein, CDR3 DNA. D genes are given only for firm matches. Size values are once, few and many counts, or a class for expanded clones, and some rows have none.

>TRBJ2-1|-|TRBV11-1|-
CASSSTGAVGNEQFF
TGTGCCAGCAGCTCGACAGGAGCCGTAGGGAATGAGCAGTTCTTC
>TRBJ2-3|-|TRBV14|-
CASSPRLRVAHDTQYF
TGTGCCAGCAGCCCAAGACTCAGGGTGGCCCATGATACGCAGTATTTT
>TRBJ2-1|-|TRBV2|TRBD1
CAARGRTGWNEQFF
TGTGCCGCGAGGGGCAGGACAGGGTGGAATGAGCAGTTCTTC
>TRBJ2-1|-|TRBV7-3|-
CASSFGGLSANEQFF
TGTGCCAGCAGCTTCGGGGGGCTATCCGCGAATGAGCAGTTCTTC
>TRBJ2-7|-|TRBV2|-
CASTVSYEQYF
TGTGCCAGCACCGTCTCCTACGAGCAGTACTTC
>TRBJ2-3|few|TRBV6-4|TRBD2
CASSEAGGSTDTQYF
TGTGCCAGCAGTGAGGCGGGGGGCAGCACAGATACGCAGTATTTT
>TRBJ2-4|-|TRBV28|TRBD2
CASSLVGRGNIQYF
TGTGCCAGCAGTTTGGTAGGGAGGGGAAACATTCAGTACTTC
>TRBJ1-1|-|TRBV6-5|-
CASSFRQDTEAFF
TGTGCCAGCAGTTTTCGACAGGACACTGAAGCTTTCTTT
>TRBJ2-5|-|TRBV24-1|TRBD2
CATSDRDSGSGETQYF
TGTGCCACCAGTGATCGGGATAGCGGGAGTGGGGAGACCCAGTACTTC
>TRBJ1-4|-|TRBV5-4|TRBD1
CASSFGGGQGEKLFF
TGTGCCAGCAGCTTCGGGGGGGGACAGGGTGAAAAACTGTTTTTT
>TRBJ1-2|-|TRBV19|TRBD1
CASSIVGGQVNGYTF
TGTGCCAGTAGTATAGTCGGTGGACAGGTAAATGGCTACACCTTC
>TRBJ1-1|-|TRBV15|-
CATSRSIQDTEAFF
TGTGCCACCAGCAGATCGATCCAGGACACTGAAGCTTTCTTT
>TRBJ2-1|-|TRBV6-4|TRBD2
CASSPRTSGGAQQFF
TGTGCCAGCAGCCCACGCACTAGCGGGGGGGCCCAGCAGTTCTTC
>TRBJ2-3|-|TRBV10-3|TRBD2
CAISGGDQSTDTQYF
TGTGCCATCAGCGGGGGGGACCAAAGCACAGATACGCAGTATTTT
>TRBJ2-2|-|TRBV30|-
CAWRERVGGAGELFF
TGTGCCTGGAGAGAACGGGTAGGAGGGGCCGGGGAGCTGTTTTTT
>TRBJ2-1|few|TRBV14|-
CASSQDPILGASYNEQFF
TGTGCCAGCAGCCAAGATCCGATTCTGGGGGCCTCCTACAATGAGCAGTTCTTC
>TRBJ1-6|-|TRBV5-4|TRBD1
CASSRDRNSPLHF
TGTGCCAGCAGCCGGGACAGAAATTCACCCCTCCACTTT
>TRBJ2-1|-|TRBV5-1|-
CASSLGDFNNEQFF
TGCGCCAGCAGCTTGGGGGACTTCAACAATGAGCAGTTCTTC
>TRBJ1-2|few|TRBV27|TRBD1
CASSSTWTGTYGYTF
TGTGCCAGCAGTTCCACATGGACAGGGACCTATGGCTACACCTTC
>TRBJ2-3|-|TRBV6-6|-
CASSYGLASRTDTQYF
TGTGCCAGCAGTTACGGGCTAGCTTCTCGCACAGATACGCAGTATTTT
>TRBJ1-6|-|TRBV3-1/TRBV3-2|TRBD1
CASSETGGISPLHF
TGTGCCAGCAGCGAAACAGGGGGCATTTCACCCCTCCACTTT
>TRBJ1-2|-|TRBV24-1|TRBD1
CATSDRGQGLTLFDYTF
TGTGCCACCAGTGACCGTGGACAGGGACTAACTCTTTTTGACTACACCTTC
>TRBJ2-2|-|TRBV7-3|TRBD1
CASSANPGQGFTGELFF
TGTGCCAGCAGCGCCAATCCGGGACAGGGGTTCACCGGGGAGCTGTTTTTT
>TRBJ1-6|-|TRBV3-1/TRBV3-2|TRBD1
CASSPSGGHSPLHF
TGTGCCAGCAGCCCGTCAGGGGGCCATTCACCCCTCCACTTT
>TRBJ2-7|-|TRBV7-9|TRBD2
CASTSPRTSGSEYEQYF
TGTGCCAGCACCTCCCCCCGGACTAGCGGGAGTGAGTACGAGCAGTACTTC
>TRBJ1-4|-|TRBV19|-
CASRQGFEKLFF
TGTGCCAGTAGACAGGGTTTTGAAAAACTGTTTTTT
>TRBJ2-7|-|TRBV20-1|TRBD1
CSASGLGQGAGYEQYF
TGCAGTGCTAGTGGTCTGGGGCAGGGGGCAGGATACGAGCAGTACTTC
>TRBJ2-1|-|TRBV5-6|-
CASSRPRVNNEQFF
TGTGCCAGCAGCAGACCACGGGTCAACAATGAGCAGTTCTTC
>TRBJ1-3|-|TRBV3-1/TRBV3-2|-
CASSQLAGLPGNTIYF
TGTGCCAGCAGCCAATTGGCAGGGCTACCTGGAAACACCATATATTTT
>TRBJ2-3|-|TRBV5-1|TRBD2
CASSISSGGPIRTDTQYF
TGCGCCAGCAGCATATCTAGCGGGGGGCCAATCCGCACAGATACGCAGTATTTT
>TRBJ2-5|-|TRBV2|TRBD1
CASSKGADETQYF
TGTGCCAGCAGTAAGGGGGCGGACGAGACCCAGTACTTC
>TRBJ2-5|-|TRBV19|TRBD2
CASRDLAGGLQETQYF
TGTGCCAGTAGGGATCTAGCGGGGGGCCTCCAAGAGACCCAGTACTTC
>TRBJ2-2|-|TRBV6-2/TRBV6-3|-
CASSYSNPGRTGELFF
TGTGCCAGCAGTTACTCGAATCCAGGGCGCACCGGGGAGCTGTTTTTT
>TRBJ2-2|-|TRBV6-4|-
CASERRGGTGELFF
TGTGCCAGCGAGCGGAGGGGCGGCACCGGGGAGCTGTTTTTT
>TRBJ2-5|-|TRBV11-3|TRBD2
CASTLTITSGRGETQYF
TGTGCCAGCACCTTAACGATCACTAGCGGGAGGGGGGAGACCCAGTACTTC
>TRBJ2-1|-|TRBV9|-
CASSPKGSGVGEQFF
TGTGCCAGCAGCCCGAAGGGATCGGGGGTGGGTGAGCAGTTCTTC
>TRBJ2-1|-|TRBV11-2|-
CASSLNGAALDNEQFF
TGTGCCAGCAGCTTAAACGGAGCTGCCTTGGACAATGAGCAGTTCTTC
>TRBJ2-7|-|TRBV6-6|TRBD1
CASSSLGQGYEQYF
TGTGCCAGCAGTTCCCTGGGACAGGGCTACGAGCAGTACTTC
>TRBJ2-3|-|TRBV5-4|-
CASSPGQSTDTQYF
TGTGCCAGCAGCCCGGGACAAAGCACAGATACGCAGTATTTT
>TRBJ1-6|-|TRBV19|TRBD1
CASSIGGTGNSPLHF
TGTGCCAGTAGTATCGGAGGGACAGGGAATTCACCCCTCCACTTT
>TRBJ1-5|-|TRBV2|TRBD1
CASSVQGANNQPQHF
TGTGCCAGCAGTGTCCAGGGGGCTAACAATCAGCCCCAGCATTTT
>TRBJ1-1|-|TRBV19|-
CASVTGKKAFF
TGTGCCAGTGTAACCGGGAAAAAAGCTTTCTTT
>TRBJ1-6|-|TRBV5-4|-
CASSSDTRWSSPLHF
TGTGCCAGCAGCTCGGACACGCGGTGGAGTTCACCCCTCCACTTT
>TRBJ2-1|-|TRBV11-3|-
CASTPQADNEQFF
TGTGCCAGTACGCCTCAAGCGGACAATGAGCAGTTCTTC
>TRBJ2-3|-|TRBV24-1|-
CATSDRRSTDTQYF
TGTGCCACCAGTGACCGCAGATCCACAGATACGCAGTATTTT
>TRBJ2-1|-|TRBV29-1|-
CSTCELSYNEQFF
TGCAGCACTTGTGAGTTGTCCTACAATGAGCAGTTCTTC
>TRBJ2-1|-|TRBV28|TRBD2
CATAPGSGEYNEQFF
TGTGCCACCGCCCCGGGTAGCGGGGAATACAATGAGCAGTTCTTC
>TRBJ2-7|-|TRBV7-2|TRBD2
CASSLSSGSPIF
TGTGCCAGCAGCTTATCAAGCGGGAGCCCGATTTTC
>TRBJ1-2|-|TRBV20-1|-
CSVGQYGYTF
TGCAGTGTTGGACAGTATGGCTACACCTTC
>TRBJ1-1|few|TRBV27|-
CASSRLPPGTEAFF
TGTGCCAGCAGTCGACTCCCCCCGGGCACTGAAGCTTTCTTT
>TRBJ1-2|-|TRBV4-2|-
CASSREGTYGYTF
TGTGCCAGCAGCCGGGAGGGGACCTATGGCTACACCTTC
>TRBJ1-1|-|TRBV9|-
CASSESLQGLDTEAFF
TGTGCCAGCAGCGAAAGTCTGCAGGGGCTGGACACTGAAGCTTTCTTT
>TRBJ2-2|-|TRBV4-1|-
CASSQDPSFVTGELFF
TGCGCCAGCAGCCAAGATCCCTCTTTTGTGACCGGGGAGCTGTTTTTT
>TRBJ2-3|-|TRBV7-3|-
CASSPGGRPDTQYF
TGTGCCAGCAGCCCTGGGGGGAGGCCAGATACGCAGTATTTT
>TRBJ2-5|once|TRBV6-5|-
CASRNPRAGSTQYF
TGTGCCAGTCGAAACCCTAGGGCAGGGTCGACCCAGTACTTC